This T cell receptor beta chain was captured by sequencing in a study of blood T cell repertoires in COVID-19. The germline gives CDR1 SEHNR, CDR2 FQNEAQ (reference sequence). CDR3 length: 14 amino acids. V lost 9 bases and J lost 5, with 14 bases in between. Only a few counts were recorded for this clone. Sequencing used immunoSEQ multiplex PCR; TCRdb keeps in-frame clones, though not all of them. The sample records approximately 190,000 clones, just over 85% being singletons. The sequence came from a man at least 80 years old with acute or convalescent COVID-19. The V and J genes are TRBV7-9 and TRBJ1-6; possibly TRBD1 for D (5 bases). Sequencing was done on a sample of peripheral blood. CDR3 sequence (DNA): TGTGCCAGTTCTTCCGGGACTAATAATTCACCCCTCCACTTT. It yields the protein CASSSGTNNSPLHF.